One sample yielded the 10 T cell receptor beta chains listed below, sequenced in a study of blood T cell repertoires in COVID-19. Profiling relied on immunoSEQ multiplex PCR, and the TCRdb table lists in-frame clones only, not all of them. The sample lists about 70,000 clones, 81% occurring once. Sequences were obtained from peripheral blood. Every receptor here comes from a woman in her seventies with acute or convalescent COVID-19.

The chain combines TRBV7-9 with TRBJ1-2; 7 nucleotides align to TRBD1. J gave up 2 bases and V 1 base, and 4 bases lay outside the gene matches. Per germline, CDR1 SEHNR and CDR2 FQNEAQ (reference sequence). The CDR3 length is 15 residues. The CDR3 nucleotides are TGTGCCAGCAGCTTAGGGGACAGCCGCAACTATGGCTACACCTTC. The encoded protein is CASSLGDSRNYGYTF.

The CDR3 loop reads CASMSGQGRFGYTF. The CDR3, as DNA: TGTGCCAGCATGTCCGGGCAGGGTCGGTTTGGCTACACCTTC. The chain couples TRBV28 to TRBJ1-2; a weak D match, TRBD1 (5 bases). The CDR3 consists of 14 residues. V was cut by 7 bases and J by 7 bases, with 19 bases left in between. Germline CDR1 and CDR2: MDHEN and SYDVKM.

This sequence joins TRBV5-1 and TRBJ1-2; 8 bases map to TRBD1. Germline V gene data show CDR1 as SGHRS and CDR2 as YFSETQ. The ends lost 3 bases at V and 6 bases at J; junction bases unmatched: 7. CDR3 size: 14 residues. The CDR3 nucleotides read TGCGCCAGCAGCTCCAGGACAGGGAGGGATGGCTACACCTTC. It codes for CASSSRTGRDGYTF. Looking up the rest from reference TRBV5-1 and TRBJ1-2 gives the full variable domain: KAGVTQTPRYLIKTRGQQVTLSCSPISGHRSVSWYQQTPGQGLQFLFEYFSETQRNKGNFPGRFSGRQFSNSRSEMNVSTLELGDSALYLCASSSRTGRDGYTFGSGTRLTVV.

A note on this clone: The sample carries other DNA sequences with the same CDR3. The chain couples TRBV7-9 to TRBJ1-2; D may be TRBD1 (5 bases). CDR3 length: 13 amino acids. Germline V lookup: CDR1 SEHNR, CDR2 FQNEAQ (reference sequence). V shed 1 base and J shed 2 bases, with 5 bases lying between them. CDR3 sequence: CASSLGQNYGYTF. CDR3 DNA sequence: TGTGCCAGCAGCTTAGGACAGAACTATGGCTACACCTTC.

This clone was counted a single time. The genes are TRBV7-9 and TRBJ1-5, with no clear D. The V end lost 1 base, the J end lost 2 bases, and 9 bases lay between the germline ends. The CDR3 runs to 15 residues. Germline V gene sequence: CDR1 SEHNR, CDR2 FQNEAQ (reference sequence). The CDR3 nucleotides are TGTGCCAGCAGCTTAGGCTCTCGGGGCAATCAGCCCCAGCATTTT. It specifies CASSLGSRGNQPQHF.

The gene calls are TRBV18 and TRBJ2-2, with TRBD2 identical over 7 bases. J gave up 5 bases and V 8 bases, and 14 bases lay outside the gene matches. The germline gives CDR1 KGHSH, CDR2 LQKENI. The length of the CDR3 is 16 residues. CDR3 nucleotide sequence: TGTGCCAGCACCCCGATAAGCGGGATGGGGACCGGGGAGCTGTTTTTT. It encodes CASTPISGMGTGELFF. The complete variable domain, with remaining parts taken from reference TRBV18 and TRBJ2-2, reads NAGVMQNPRHLVRRRGQEARLRCSPMKGHSHVYWYRQLPEEGLKFMVYLQKENIIDESGMPKERFSAEFPKEGPSILRIQQVVRGDSAAYFCASTPISGMGTGELFFGEGSRLTVL.

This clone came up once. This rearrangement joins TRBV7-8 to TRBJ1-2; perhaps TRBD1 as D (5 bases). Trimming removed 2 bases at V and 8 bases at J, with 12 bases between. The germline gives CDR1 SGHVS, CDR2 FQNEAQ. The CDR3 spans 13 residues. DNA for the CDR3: TGTGCCAGCAGCTTACAGGGTTTGGAGGGCTACACCTTC. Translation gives CASSLQGLEGYTF. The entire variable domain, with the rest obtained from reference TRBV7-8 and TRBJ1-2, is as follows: GAGVSQSPRYKVAKRGQDVALRCDPISGHVSLFWYQQALGQGPEFLTYFQNEAQLDKSGLPSDRFFAERPEGSVSTLKIQRTQQEDSAVYLCASSLQGLEGYTFGSGTRLTVV.

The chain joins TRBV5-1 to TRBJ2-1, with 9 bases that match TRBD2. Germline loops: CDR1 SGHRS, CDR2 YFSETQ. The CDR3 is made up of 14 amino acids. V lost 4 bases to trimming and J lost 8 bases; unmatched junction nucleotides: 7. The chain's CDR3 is CASSGGTSIDEQFF. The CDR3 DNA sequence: TGCGCCAGCAGCGGGGGGACTAGCATCGATGAGCAGTTCTTC.

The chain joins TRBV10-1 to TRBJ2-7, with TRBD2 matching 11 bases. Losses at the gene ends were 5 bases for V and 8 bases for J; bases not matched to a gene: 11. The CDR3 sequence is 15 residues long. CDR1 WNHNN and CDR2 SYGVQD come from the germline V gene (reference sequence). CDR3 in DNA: TGCGCCAGCAGTAGCAGGACTAGCGGGTCCGAGAAGCAGTACTTC. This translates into CASSSRTSGSEKQYF.

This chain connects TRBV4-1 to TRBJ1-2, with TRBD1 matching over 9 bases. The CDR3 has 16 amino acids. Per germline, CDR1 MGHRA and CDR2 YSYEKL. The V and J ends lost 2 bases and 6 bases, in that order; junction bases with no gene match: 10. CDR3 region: CASSQPKGQGIDGYTF. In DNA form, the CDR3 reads TGCGCCAGCAGCCAACCCAAGGGACAGGGCATCGATGGCTACACCTTC.